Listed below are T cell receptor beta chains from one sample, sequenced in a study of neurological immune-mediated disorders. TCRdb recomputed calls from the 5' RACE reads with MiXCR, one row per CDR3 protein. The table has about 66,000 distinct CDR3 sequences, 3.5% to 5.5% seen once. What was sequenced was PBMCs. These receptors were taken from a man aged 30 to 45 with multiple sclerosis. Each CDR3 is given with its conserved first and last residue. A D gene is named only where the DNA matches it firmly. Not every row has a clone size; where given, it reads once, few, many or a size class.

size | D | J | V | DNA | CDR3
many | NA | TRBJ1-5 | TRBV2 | TGTGCCAGCAGTGACGGCGCCTTCAATCAGCCCCAGCATTTT | CASSDGAFNQPQHF
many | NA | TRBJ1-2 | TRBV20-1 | TGCAGTGCTAGAGATAGGGTAGCCGGCGGCTACACCTTC | CSARDRVAGGYTF
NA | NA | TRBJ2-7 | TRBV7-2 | TGTGCCAGCAGCTTTGCTCGGTCGGAGCAGTACTTC | CASSFARSEQYF
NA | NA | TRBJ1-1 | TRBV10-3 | TGTGCCATCAGTGAGTCGGGAGGGAGGAACACTGAAGCTTTCTTT | CAISESGGRNTEAFF
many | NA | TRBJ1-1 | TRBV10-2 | TGCGCCAGCAGTGTATGGGCGGAAAGCACTGAAGCTTTCTTT | CASSVWAESTEAFF
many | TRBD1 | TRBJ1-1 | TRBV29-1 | TGCAGCGGAGAACAGGGGTTGGGAACTGAAGCTTTCTTT | CSGEQGLGTEAFF
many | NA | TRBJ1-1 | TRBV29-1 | TGCAGCGCCGGACAGAGGAACACTGAAGCTTTCTTT | CSAGQRNTEAFF
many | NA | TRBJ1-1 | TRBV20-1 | TGCAGTGCTGCCGGGCTCGGCTATCCTGAAGCTTTCTTT | CSAAGLGYPEAFF
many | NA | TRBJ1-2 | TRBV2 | TGTGCCAGCAGTGCGGGGGGTGGACAGAACTATGGCTACACCTTC | CASSAGGGQNYGYTF
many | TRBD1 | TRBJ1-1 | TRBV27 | TGTGCCAGCAGCAGGGGGTCGGTGAACACTGAAGCTTTCTTT | CASSRGSVNTEAFF
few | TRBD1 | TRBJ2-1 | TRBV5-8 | TGTGCCAGCGGGACAGGGAGAGACAATGAGCAGTTCTTC | CASGTGRDNEQFF
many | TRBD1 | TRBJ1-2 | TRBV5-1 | TGCGCCAGCAGCCCCCGGACAGGCTTCGATGGCTACACCTTC | CASSPRTGFDGYTF
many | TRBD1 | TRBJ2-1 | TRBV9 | TGTGCCAGCAGCGTGGGGACAGGGCTGGCCAATGAGCAGTTCTTC | CASSVGTGLANEQFF
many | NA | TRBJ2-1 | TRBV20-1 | TGCAGTGCTAGAGATATACAGACGGAGCAGTTCTTC | CSARDIQTEQFF
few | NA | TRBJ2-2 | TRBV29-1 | TGCAGCGCTTTATGGGGGTACGACACCGGGGAGCTGTTTTTT | CSALWGYDTGELFF
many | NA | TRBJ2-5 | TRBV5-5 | TGTGCCAGCAGCTTCATGGAGACCCAGTACTTC | CASSFMETQYF
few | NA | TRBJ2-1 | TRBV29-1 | TGCAGCGTTGAGAGTCCCGTCTCCTACAATGAGCAGTTCTTC | CSVESPVSYNEQFF
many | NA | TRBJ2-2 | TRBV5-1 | TGCGCCAGCAGCCTACGGGGGAACACCGGGGAGCTGTTTTTT | CASSLRGNTGELFF
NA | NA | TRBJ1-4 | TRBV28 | TGTGCCAGCAGTTTATCGGGGGTTAATGAAAAACTGTTTTTT | CASSLSGVNEKLFF
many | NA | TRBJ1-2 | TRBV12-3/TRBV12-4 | TGTGCCAGCAGTTTAGCGCGGAGTCATGGCTACACCTTC | CASSLARSHGYTF
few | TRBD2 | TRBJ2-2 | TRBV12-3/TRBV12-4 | TGTGCTAGCGGGGGTTTCGCGAACACCGGGGAGCTGTTTTTT | CASGGFANTGELFF
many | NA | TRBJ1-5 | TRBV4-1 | TGCGCCAGCAGCCTCGAGGACACTAATCAGCCCCAGCATTTT | CASSLEDTNQPQHF
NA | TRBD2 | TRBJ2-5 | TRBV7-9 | TGTGCCAGCGCGGGAAGAGCTAGCGGGGCACAAGAGACCCAGTACTTC | CASAGRASGAQETQYF
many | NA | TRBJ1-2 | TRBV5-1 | TGCGCCAGCAGCTTGGAAGGCAGGACGGATGGCTACACCTTC | CASSLEGRTDGYTF
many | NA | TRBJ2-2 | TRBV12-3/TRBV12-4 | TGTGCCAGCAGCCATACCGGGGAGCTGTTTTTT | CASSHTGELFF
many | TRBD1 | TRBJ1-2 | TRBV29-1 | TGCAGCGTTGGTTCCCCTGGACAGGGTAACTATGGCTACACCTTC | CSVGSPGQGNYGYTF
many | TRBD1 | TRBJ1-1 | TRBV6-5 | TGTGCCAGCAGTAGACAGGGCCTGAACACTGAAGCTTTCTTT | CASSRQGLNTEAFF
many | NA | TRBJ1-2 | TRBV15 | TGTGCCACCAGCAGAGTTGGGGCCCGCTATGGCTACACCTTC | CATSRVGARYGYTF
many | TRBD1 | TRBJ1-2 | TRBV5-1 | TGCGCCAGCAGCCCCCGGACAGGGGCAGTGGGAGATGGCTACACCTTC | CASSPRTGAVGDGYTF
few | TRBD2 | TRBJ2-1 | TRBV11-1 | TGTGCCAGCAGCTCCACTAGCGGGGTTTACAATGAGCAGTTCTTC | CASSSTSGVYNEQFF
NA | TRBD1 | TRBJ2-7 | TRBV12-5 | TGTGCTAGTGGCCAAGGACAGGGGGCTTACTACGAGCAGTACTTC | CASGQGQGAYYEQYF
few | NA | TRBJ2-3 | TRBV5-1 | TGCGCCAGCAGGAGACAGGGAGGAGATACGCAGTATTTT | CASRRQGGDTQYF
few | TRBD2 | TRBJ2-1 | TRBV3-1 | TGTGCCAGCAGCCAAGGTGGGGGGGAAAACCGGGATAATTTCTTC | CASSQGGGENRDNFF
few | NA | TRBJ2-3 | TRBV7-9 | TGTGCCAGCAGCCCATCGTCCGGGGGCTTTAGGGCAGATACGCAGTATTTT | CASSPSSGGFRADTQYF
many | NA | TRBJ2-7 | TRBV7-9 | TGTGCCAGCAGCCTTTCGACTAGTTACGAGCAGTACTTC | CASSLSTSYEQYF
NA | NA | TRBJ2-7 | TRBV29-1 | TGCAGCGTTGGCCGACTCCTGGGCTACGAGCAGTACTTC | CSVGRLLGYEQYF